This TCR beta chain is from a study of Graves' ophthalmopathy and Graves' hyperthyroidism. RNA served as the template for amplifying TCR beta CDR3 regions. The authors performed first-round RT-PCR with HTBI primers and then a second-round multiplex PCR. TCRdb reprocessed the multiplex PCR reads via MiXCR and lists one record per CDR3 protein. The sample records hundreds of thousands of distinct CDR3 sequences, approximately 22% being singletons. V was clipped by 8 bases and J by 12 bases; unmatched bases: 13. CDR3 length equals 12 residues. Patients newly diagnosed with hyperthyroidism, under 2 months' duration, were aged 18 to 65, the study reports. Exclusion criteria comprised other autoimmune diseases, uncontrolled infections, pregnancy or lactation in patients. Diagnosis was based on clinical symptoms, serum thyroxine, TRAb, thyroid ultrasound and orbital computed tomography.

The TCR was taken from a woman aged 18-30 years with stable Graves' hyperthyroidism. Some clones in this sample may be carry-over from other donors' samples. The chain has TRBV12-3 or TRBV12-4 and TRBJ2-7; TRBD1 agrees at 7 bases. Sequencing was carried out using peripheral blood. CDR3 bases: TGTGCCAGCGGATATAGTCAGGGGGTCAGGTACTTC. It codes for CASGYSQGVRYF.